A single T cell receptor beta chain is shown here with its context. The data were obtained in a study of blood T cell repertoires in COVID-19. Study-level background: The United States, Italy and Spain were the sources of the acute and convalescent COVID-19 samples. PBMCs, B-cell-depleted T cells, or T cells provided the cDNA or gDNA that made up the material.

The CDR3 has 17 residues. Germline CDR1 is SGHDN and CDR2 is FVKESK. The germline V and J ends were trimmed by 0 bases and 4 bases, with 18 bases remaining between them. Authors' methods: Estimated nucleated cell counts came from reference gene primer amplification. Only in-frame clones appear in the TCRdb table, and some are missing; sequencing was by immunoSEQ multiplex PCR. V and J calls and clone size come straight from that table; D and trimming were deduced from the DNA. The sample holds fewer than 120,000 clones, approximately 85% seen once. The receptor was isolated from a woman aged 60-75 years with acute or convalescent COVID-19. The chain links TRBV14 to TRBJ1-1; no firm D call. Sequencing was carried out using peripheral blood. The CDR3 coding sequence is TGTGCCAGCAGCCAAGATACGGGGTGGGGATGGGGCACTGAAGCTTTCTTT. Protein: CASSQDTGWGWGTEAFF.